This note documents a single TCR beta chain sequence. Its antigen is currently unknown. These data originate in a study of CD8 T cells in ankylosing spondylitis. Findings and caveats of the study: Typical of ankylosing spondylitis blood, it appeared, was a TCR beta motif of several highly homologous variants.

MiXCR, run by TCRdb on the 5' RACE reads, gives a single entry per CDR3 protein. This table holds over 400,000 distinct CDR3 sequences, around 26% found once. V lost 1 base and J 1 base, leaving 7 bases between the germline ends. Germline V gene sequence: CDR1 SQVTM, CDR2 ANQGSEA. The CDR3 has 13 amino acids. The clonotype originates from a male donor with ankylosing spondylitis. Material: blood, either unsorted or a sorted T cell fraction (not recorded which). The chain carries TRBV29-1 and TRBJ2-5; D might be TRBD2 (5 bases). The DNA of the CDR3 is TGCAGCGTTGAAGGCCTAGCCCAAGAGACCCAGTACTTC. Its protein product is CSVEGLAQETQYF. The full variable domain, its missing parts supplied by reference TRBV29-1 and TRBJ2-5, is SAVISQKPSRDICQRGTSLTIQCQVDSQVTMMFWYRQQPGQSLTLIATANQGSEATYESGFVIDKFPISRPNLTFSTLTVSNMSPEDSSIYLCSVEGLAQETQYFGPGTRLLVL.